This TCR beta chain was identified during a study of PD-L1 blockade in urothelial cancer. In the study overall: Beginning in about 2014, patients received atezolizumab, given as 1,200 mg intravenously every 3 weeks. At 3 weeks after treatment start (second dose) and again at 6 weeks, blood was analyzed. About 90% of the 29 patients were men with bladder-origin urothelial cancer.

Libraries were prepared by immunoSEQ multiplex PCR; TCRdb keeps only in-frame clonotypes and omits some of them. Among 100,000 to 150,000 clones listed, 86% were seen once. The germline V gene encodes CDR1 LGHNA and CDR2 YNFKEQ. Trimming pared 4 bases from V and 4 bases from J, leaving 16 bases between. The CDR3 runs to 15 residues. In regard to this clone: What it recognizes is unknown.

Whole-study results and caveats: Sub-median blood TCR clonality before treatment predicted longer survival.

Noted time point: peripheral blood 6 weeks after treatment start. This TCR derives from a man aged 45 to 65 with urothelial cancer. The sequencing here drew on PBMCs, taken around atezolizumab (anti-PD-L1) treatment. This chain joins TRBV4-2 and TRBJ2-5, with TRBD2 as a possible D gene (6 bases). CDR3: CASSRSSGVGETQYF. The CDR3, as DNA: TGTGCCAGCAGCCGGAGCTCGGGGGTGGGAGAGACCCAGTACTTC.